These 7 T cell receptor beta chains came from one sample sequenced in a study of cytomegalovirus exposure and HLA in healthy donors. With 60 Vbeta and 13 Jbeta primers, the PCR was carried out. Repertoires were generated with immunoSEQ multiplex PCR, while TCRdb's copy carries only in-frame clones and drops some. The profile shows fewer than 150,000 clones, approximately 80% of them singletons. Sequences were obtained from PBMCs. These receptors originate from a man aged 40-49 years in good health and CMV-seropositive.

The chain joins TRBV4-1 to TRBJ2-1; 11 nucleotides line up with TRBD2. Germline CDR1 and CDR2: MGHRA and YSYEKL. V lost 1 base to trimming and J lost 6 bases; unmatched junction nucleotides: 2. The CDR3 sequence is 15 residues long. The CDR3 nucleotides read TGCGCCAGCAGCCAAGTAGCGGGAGGGATCAATGAGCAGTTCTTC. Residues: CASSQVAGGINEQFF.

This clone was counted a few times. The gene calls are TRBV6-6 and TRBJ1-2, with TRBD1 identical over 7 bases. This CDR3 has 14 amino acids. Looked up from germline, CDR1 is MNHNY and CDR2 is SVGAGI (reference sequence). V was pared by 5 bases and J by 6 bases, with 9 bases of the junction left unmatched. The chain's CDR3 is CASSPGLTGNGYTF. CDR3 nucleotides: TGTGCCAGCAGTCCAGGGTTGACAGGGAATGGCTACACCTTC.

The V call is TRBV4-3, the J call TRBJ2-1, with TRBD1 matching 9 bases. J was trimmed by 8 bases and V by 2 bases; bases with no gene match: 10. This CDR3 spans 16 amino acids. Germline-derived CDR1 and CDR2 are LGHNA and YSLEER. The CDR3 sequence: CASSQQTGTGWDEQFF. In DNA, the CDR3 is TGCGCCAGCAGCCAACAGACCGGGACAGGGTGGGATGAGCAGTTCTTC.

The chain is built from TRBV5-1 and TRBJ2-5; 9 bases line up with TRBD1. The CDR3 runs to 15 residues. Germline V gene lookup returns CDR1 SGHRS and CDR2 YFSETQ. The ends lost 2 bases at V and 6 bases at J; junction bases unmatched: 8. The CDR3 region has the DNA TGCGCCAGCAGCTTTGGGACAGGGAAGACGCAGACCCAGTACTTC. Protein: CASSFGTGKTQTQYF.

As concerns this clone: One end of the junction is discordant with germline, which a read error may explain. This chain links TRBV7-9 with TRBJ2-7, with TRBD2 identical over 9 bases. The CDR3 consists of 16 residues. The germline V gene encodes CDR1 SEHNR and CDR2 FQNEAQ (reference sequence). CDR3 loop: CSSSPIPSGNRNEQYF. CDR3 coding DNA: TGTTCCAGCAGCCCCATCCCTAGCGGGAATAGGAACGAGCAGTACTTC.

The J gene is TRBJ1-5, the V gene TRBV13; no clear D gene. The CDR3 has 16 amino acids. Trimming took off 0 bases at V and 7 bases at J, with 16 bases between the two ends. Germline CDR1 is PRHDT and CDR2 is FYEKMQ (reference sequence). CDR3 sequence: CASSLGGGRGVQPQHF. CDR3 bases: TGTGCCAGCAGCTTAGGCGGTGGGCGCGGGGTGCAGCCCCAGCATTTT.

This clone was observed a few times. The chain joins TRBV29-1 to TRBJ2-3; 9 nucleotides align to TRBD2. This CDR3 region has 15 residues. Germline V gives CDR1 SQVTM, CDR2 ANQGSEA. Trimming cost V 3 bases and J 3 bases; bases outside gene matches: 7. The CDR3: CSVEFGGRGTDTQYF. Here the CDR3 DNA reads TGCAGCGTTGAGTTCGGCGGGAGGGGGACAGATACGCAGTATTTT.